The entry that follows covers one T cell receptor beta chain sequence. The data originate from a study of blood T cell repertoires in COVID-19. Background on the study: COVID-19 samples collected from the United States, Italy and Spain covered acute and convalescent phases. T cells, B-cell-depleted T cells, or PBMCs provided the cDNA or gDNA that served as material.

Authors' methods: Estimation of nucleated cell counts was performed using reference gene primer amplification. Produced via immunoSEQ multiplex PCR; TCRdb's table is partial and in-frame only. Clone size and V and J calls were adopted from that table, with D and trimming inferred from the DNA. The sample includes roughly 53,000 clones, under 90% seen only once; the top ten take around 27%. With 6 bases clipped from V and 3 bases from J, the junction kept 8 bases outside the gene matches. The CDR3 covers 14 residues. Looked up from germline, CDR1 is SQVTM and CDR2 is ANQGSEA. This receptor was obtained from a human donor in a cohort sampled during active COVID-19. V and J are TRBV29-1 and TRBJ1-1; 9 nucleotides align to TRBD1. The material sequenced was peripheral blood. The CDR3 reads CSVPRDREHTEAFF. CDR3 nucleotide sequence: TGCAGCGTGCCCCGGGACAGGGAACACACTGAAGCTTTCTTT.